The 16 T cell receptor beta chains listed next were all sequenced from one sample in a study of blood T cell repertoires in COVID-19. Measured with immunoSEQ multiplex PCR; TCRdb has only the in-frame clones, and not every one. The table records a few hundred thousand clones, 86% of them present only once. Sequenced: peripheral blood. The source of these receptors is a man aged 25 to 45 who had recovered from COVID-19.

The chain recombines TRBV5-1 with TRBJ2-7, with TRBD1 identical over 8 bases. Germline V gene lookup returns CDR1 SGHRS and CDR2 YFSETQ. V lost 2 bases to trimming and J lost 5 bases; unmatched junction nucleotides: 6. There are 14 residues in the CDR3. The CDR3 loop is CASSFWTGFDEQYF. CDR3 DNA sequence: TGCGCCAGCAGCTTCTGGACAGGGTTCGACGAGCAGTACTTC.

The chain joins TRBV2 to TRBJ2-2; perhaps TRBD1 as D (5 bases). V lost 10 bases, J lost 6 bases, and 18 bases lay in between. CDR1 and CDR2 from the germline V gene are SNHLY and FYNNEI. The CDR3 is 14 residues long. The CDR3 sequence is CATRPSRAPGELFF. As DNA, the CDR3 is TGTGCCACTCGCCCCAGCAGGGCGCCCGGGGAGCTGTTTTTT.

The chain carries TRBV4-1 and TRBJ1-2; perhaps TRBD1 as D (5 bases). V lost 0 bases, J lost 0 bases, and 11 bases lay in between. The germline CDR1 and CDR2 sequences are MGHRA and YSYEKL. There are 16 residues in the CDR3. As DNA, the CDR3 is TGCGCCAGCAGCCAAGATCGCGGCAGGGCTAACTATGGCTACACCTTC. It specifies CASSQDRGRANYGYTF.

The chain uses TRBV5-1 and TRBJ2-7, with D tentatively TRBD1 (6 bases). Germline V gene sequence: CDR1 SGHRS, CDR2 YFSETQ. This CDR3 comprises 15 residues. V was pared by 2 bases and J by 1 base, with 13 bases between. The chain's CDR3 is CASSLQQGYSYEQYF. CDR3 coding DNA: TGCGCCAGCAGCTTACAACAGGGTTATTCCTACGAGCAGTACTTC.

The CDR3 here is CASSVPGGGYTF. The CDR3 nucleotides are TGTGCCAGCAGCGTACCGGGAGGCGGCTACACCTTC. The chain joins TRBV9 to TRBJ1-2; D ambiguous. This CDR3 comprises 12 residues. Germline loops: CDR1 SGDLS, CDR2 YYNGEE. The V gene lost 1 base and the J gene lost 8 bases, with 9 bases spanning the gap.

The chain recombines TRBV7-9 with TRBJ2-7; TRBD1 is a possible D gene (5 bases). Looked up from germline, CDR1 is SEHNR and CDR2 is FQNEAQ (reference sequence). The CDR3 loop spans 13 amino acids. V was cut by 3 bases and J by 2 bases, with 8 bases left in between. The chain's CDR3 is CASSFTGAYEQYF. The DNA for the CDR3 is TGTGCCAGCAGCTTTACAGGCGCCTACGAGCAGTACTTC.

The genes are TRBV19 and TRBJ1-2; no reliable D call. The CDR3 runs to 15 residues. Germline assignment: CDR1 LNHDA and CDR2 SQIVND (reference sequence). V lost 7 bases, J lost 1 base, and 16 bases lay in between. The CDR3: CASTLSPSFNYGYTF. For the CDR3, the DNA is TGTGCCAGTACTCTATCCCCGAGTTTTAACTATGGCTACACCTTC.

The genes are TRBV29-1 and TRBJ2-7; 7 bases agree with TRBD1. V lost 4 bases to trimming and J lost 3 bases; unmatched junction nucleotides: 12. The CDR3 is 15 residues long. CDR1 is SQVTM, CDR2 ANQGSEA, per germline. Written as DNA, the CDR3 is TGCAGCGTTGTGGGTTTCGACAGGGCGAACTACGAGCAGTACTTC. Encoded protein: CSVVGFDRANYEQYF.

The V gene is TRBV10-2, the J gene TRBJ2-7; 9 nucleotides line up with TRBD2. J lost 3 bases, V lost 10 bases, and 7 bases had no gene match. This CDR3 region has 13 residues. CDR1 and CDR2 from the germline V gene are WSHSY and SAAADI. CDR3 loop: CATLERGDYEQYF. CDR3 sequence (DNA): TGCGCCACCTTGGAGCGGGGGGACTACGAGCAGTACTTC.

This rearrangement joins TRBV4-3 to TRBJ2-7; 11 bases fit TRBD2. V lost 3 bases to trimming and J lost 6 bases; unmatched junction nucleotides: 10. This CDR3 spans 16 amino acids. The germline V gene encodes CDR1 LGHNA and CDR2 YSLEER. The CDR3 here is CASSQAIAGGPGEQYF. The CDR3 region has the DNA TGCGCCAGCAGCCAGGCCATAGCGGGGGGGCCTGGCGAGCAGTACTTC.

The table lists this clone with a few counts. The chain has TRBV5-4 and TRBJ1-2; possible D gene TRBD1, 6 bases. The V end was cut by 2 bases, the J end by 6 bases, with 17 bases between. Looked up from germline, CDR1 is SGHNT and CDR2 is YYREEE (reference sequence). The CDR3 is made up of 15 amino acids. The CDR3 is CASSLLQGIQDGYTF. The CDR3 DNA reads TGTGCCAGCAGCTTACTTCAGGGGATTCAGGATGGCTACACCTTC.

For the CDR3, the DNA is TGTGCCAGCAGTTTAGCCGGCTATGGCTACACCTTC. This sequence encodes CASSLAGYGYTF. The rearrangement joins TRBV12-3 or TRBV12-4 to TRBJ1-2, with D unresolved. This CDR3 has 12 amino acids. Trimming took off 0 bases at V and 4 bases at J, with 3 bases between the two ends.

The J gene is TRBJ2-1, the V gene TRBV5-1, with D tentatively TRBD2 (6 bases). CDR1 is SGHRS, CDR2 YFSETQ, per germline. The CDR3 loop spans 16 amino acids. Trimming cost V 4 bases and J 9 bases, with 23 bases left between them. The CDR3 spells CASSPPGTSVSSEQFF. The CDR3 DNA reads TGCGCCAGCAGCCCCCCCGGGACTTCCGTCTCAAGTGAGCAGTTCTTC.

Note on this clone: The conserved phenylalanine or tryptophan normally closing the CDR3 is absent here, so this likely arose from a read error. The DNA is left out, because the CDR3 cannot be placed on it with certainty; the CDR3 is given as TCRdb lists it. The chain is built from TRBV23-1 and TRBJ1-2; TRBD1, the table's D call, lacks a check against the DNA. TRBV23-1 is sorted into the ORF group, with uncertain function. The CDR3 contains 8 residues when both ends are counted. The CDR3 spells CASRGAHP.

The J gene is TRBJ2-5, the V gene TRBV5-1, with D possibly being TRBD2 (5 bases). Germline V CDR1 and CDR2: SGHRS, YFSETQ. Trimming removed 7 bases at V and 5 bases at J, with 15 bases between. The CDR3 totals 13 residues. This CDR3 reads CASALRDRETQYF. The CDR3, as DNA: TGCGCCAGCGCCCTTCGGGATCGGGAGACCCAGTACTTC. The entire variable domain, with the rest obtained from reference TRBV5-1 and TRBJ2-5, is as follows: KAGVTQTPRYLIKTRGQQVTLSCSPISGHRSVSWYQQTPGQGLQFLFEYFSETQRNKGNFPGRFSGRQFSNSRSEMNVSTLELGDSALYLCASALRDRETQYFGPGTRLLVL.

The chain recombines TRBV15 with TRBJ2-7; D possibly corresponds to TRBD1 (5 bases). The CDR3 totals 13 residues. The V end was cut by 4 bases, the J end by 2 bases, with 9 bases between. Germline CDR1 LNHNV, CDR2 YYDKDF (reference sequence). The CDR3 nucleotides read TGTGCCACCAGCATAGGGGCCACCTACGAGCAGTACTTC. This codes for CATSIGATYEQYF. Drawing the rest from reference TRBV15 and TRBJ2-7, the complete variable domain is DAMVIQNPRYQVTQFGKPVTLSCSQTLNHNVMYWYQQKSSQAPKLLFHYYDKDFNNEADTPDNFQSRRPNTSFCFLDIRSPGLGDTAMYLCATSIGATYEQYFGPGTRLTVT.